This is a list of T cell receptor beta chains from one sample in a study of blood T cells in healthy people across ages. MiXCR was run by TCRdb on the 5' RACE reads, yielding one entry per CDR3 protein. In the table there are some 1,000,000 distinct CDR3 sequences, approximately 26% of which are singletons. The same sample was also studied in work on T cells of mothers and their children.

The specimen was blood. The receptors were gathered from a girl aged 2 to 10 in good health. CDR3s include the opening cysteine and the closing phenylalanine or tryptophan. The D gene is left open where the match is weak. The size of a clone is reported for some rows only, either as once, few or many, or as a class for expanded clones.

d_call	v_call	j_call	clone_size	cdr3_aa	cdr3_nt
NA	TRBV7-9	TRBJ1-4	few	CASSLGQLNGKLFF	TGTGCCAGCAGCTTAGGGCAGCTTAACGGAAAACTGTTTTTT
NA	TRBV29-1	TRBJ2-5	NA	CSVPETQYF	TGCAGCGTTCCAGAGACCCAGTACTTC
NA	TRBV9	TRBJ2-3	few	CASSVEWSSTDTQYF	TGTGCCAGCAGCGTGGAGTGGTCTAGCACAGATACGCAGTATTTT
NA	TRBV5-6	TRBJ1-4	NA	CASGRINEKLFF	TGTGCCAGCGGGCGGATTAATGAAAAACTGTTTTTT
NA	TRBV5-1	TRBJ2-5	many	CASSLDGGTQYF	TGTGCCAGCAGCTTAGATGGTGGGACCCAGTACTTC
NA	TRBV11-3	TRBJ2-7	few	CASSFNRSYEQYF	TGTGCCAGCAGCTTTAACAGATCCTACGAGCAGTACTTC
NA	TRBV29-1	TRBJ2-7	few	CSVGPTGEDRVYEQYF	TGCAGCGTTGGCCCCACCGGCGAGGACAGAGTCTACGAGCAGTACTTC
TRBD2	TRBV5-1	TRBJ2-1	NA	CASSLRPSGGADEQFF	TGCGCCAGCAGCTTGAGGCCTAGCGGGGGAGCGGATGAGCAGTTCTTC
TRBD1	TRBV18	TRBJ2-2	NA	CASSPGQPSATGELFF	TGTGCCAGCTCACCGGGACAGCCCAGTGCCACCGGGGAGCTGTTTTTT
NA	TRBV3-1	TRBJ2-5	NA	CASSHDNGPLLGGTQYF	TGTGCCAGCAGCCATGACAACGGGCCTCTGTTAGGTGGGACCCAGTACTTC
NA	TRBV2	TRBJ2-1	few	CASTEGAEQFF	TGTGCCAGCACCGAGGGAGCTGAGCAGTTCTTC
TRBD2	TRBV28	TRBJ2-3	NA	CASSILAGGADTQYF	TGTGCCAGCAGTATCCTAGCGGGAGGCGCAGATACGCAGTATTTT